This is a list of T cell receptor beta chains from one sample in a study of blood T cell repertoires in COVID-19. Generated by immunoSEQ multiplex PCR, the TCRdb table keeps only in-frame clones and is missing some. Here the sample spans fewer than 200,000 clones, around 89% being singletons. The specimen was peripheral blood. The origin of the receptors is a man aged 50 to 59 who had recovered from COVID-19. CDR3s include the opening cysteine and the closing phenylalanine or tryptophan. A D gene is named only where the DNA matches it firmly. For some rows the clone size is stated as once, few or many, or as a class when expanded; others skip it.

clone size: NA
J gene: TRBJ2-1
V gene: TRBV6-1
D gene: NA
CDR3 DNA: TGTGCCAGCAGTGACAGGTACTCCTACAATGAGCAGTTCTTC
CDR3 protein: CASSDRYSYNEQFF

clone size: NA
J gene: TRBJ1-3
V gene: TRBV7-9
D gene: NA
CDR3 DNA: TGTGCCAGCAGCATCGGGACTGCTGGAAACACCATATATTTT
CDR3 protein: CASSIGTAGNTIYF

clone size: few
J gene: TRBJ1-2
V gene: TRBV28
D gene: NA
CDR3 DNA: TGTGCCAGCGAGGGACATAACTATGGCTACACCTTC
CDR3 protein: CASEGHNYGYTF

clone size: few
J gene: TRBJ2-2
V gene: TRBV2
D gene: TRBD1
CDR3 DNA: TGTGCCAGCAGCCCACAGGGGTCTACCGGGGAGCTGTTTTTT
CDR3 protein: CASSPQGSTGELFF

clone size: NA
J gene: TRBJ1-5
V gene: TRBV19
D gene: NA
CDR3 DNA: TGTGCCAGTAGTCCCCTTTCGGGGGGGGGTCAGCCCCAGCATTTT
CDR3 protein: CASSPLSGGGQPQHF

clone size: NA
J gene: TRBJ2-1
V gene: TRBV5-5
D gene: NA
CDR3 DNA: TGTGCCAGCAGCTCCCAGGGGAGCTCCTACAATGAGCAGTTCTTC
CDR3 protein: CASSSQGSSYNEQFF

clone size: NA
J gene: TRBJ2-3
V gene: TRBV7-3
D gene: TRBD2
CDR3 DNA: TGTGCCAGCAGCTTAGGGCTTATTTCAGCGGGGGTCACAGATACGCAGTATTTT
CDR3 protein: CASSLGLISAGVTDTQYF

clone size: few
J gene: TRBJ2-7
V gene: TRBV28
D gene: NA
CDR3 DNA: TGTGCCAGCGCTCGAACAGGGTTCTACGAGCAGTACTTC
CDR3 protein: CASARTGFYEQYF

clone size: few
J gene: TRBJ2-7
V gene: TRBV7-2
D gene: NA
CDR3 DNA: TGTGCCAGCAGACCTACAGTGTCCTACGAGCAGTACTTC
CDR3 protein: CASRPTVSYEQYF

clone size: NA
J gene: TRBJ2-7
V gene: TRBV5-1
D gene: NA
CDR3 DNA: TGCGCCAGCAGCTTGGCGACAGCCTCCTACGAGCAGTACTTC
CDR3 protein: CASSLATASYEQYF

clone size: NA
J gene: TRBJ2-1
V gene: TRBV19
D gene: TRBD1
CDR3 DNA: TGTGCCAGTATCCCGCCAGGACAGGGTTATGCAAGGAATGAGCAGTTCTTC
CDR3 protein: CASIPPGQGYARNEQFF

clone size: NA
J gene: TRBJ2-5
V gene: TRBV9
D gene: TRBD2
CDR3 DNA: TGTGCCAGCAGCTCTAGCGGGCTAGCGGGAGGAGGCGAGACCCAGTACTTC
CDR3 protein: CASSSSGLAGGGETQYF

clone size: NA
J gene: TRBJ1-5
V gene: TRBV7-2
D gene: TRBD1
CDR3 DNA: TGTGCCAGCAGCTTGACAGGGGATCAGCCCCAGCATTTT
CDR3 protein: CASSLTGDQPQHF

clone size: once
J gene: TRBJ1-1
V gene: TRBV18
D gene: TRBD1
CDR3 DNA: TGTGCCAGCTCACCAGACAGGGCGAACACTGAAGCTTTCTTT
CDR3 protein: CASSPDRANTEAFF

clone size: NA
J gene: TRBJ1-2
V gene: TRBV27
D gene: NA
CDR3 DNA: TGTGCCAGCAGTTTAAAGGCGGGCGCAGGTGGCTACACCTTC
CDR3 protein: CASSLKAGAGGYTF

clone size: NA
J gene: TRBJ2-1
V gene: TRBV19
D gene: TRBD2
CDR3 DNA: TGTGCCAGTACCTGGGGCGGGGGGGCGAAGAATGAGCAGTTCTTC
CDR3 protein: CASTWGGGAKNEQFF

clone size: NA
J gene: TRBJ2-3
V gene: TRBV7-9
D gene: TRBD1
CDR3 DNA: TGTGCCAGCAGCTTACTGGCACAGGGGCCCACAGATACGCAGTATTTT
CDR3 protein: CASSLLAQGPTDTQYF

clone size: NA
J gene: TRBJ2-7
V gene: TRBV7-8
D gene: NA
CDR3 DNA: TGTGCCAGCAGCTTAGGACAGGTCTCCTACGAGCAGTACTTC
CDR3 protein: CASSLGQVSYEQYF

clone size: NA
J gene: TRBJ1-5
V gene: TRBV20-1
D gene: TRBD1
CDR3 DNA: TGCAGTGCTAGTGACAATTCCGGGACAGGTGGGGGCAATCAGCCCCAGCATTTT
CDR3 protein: CSASDNSGTGGGNQPQHF

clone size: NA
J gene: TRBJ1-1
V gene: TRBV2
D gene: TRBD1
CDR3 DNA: TGTGCCAGCAGCGCCCGACAGGGGGACACTGAAGCTTTCTTT
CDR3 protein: CASSARQGDTEAFF

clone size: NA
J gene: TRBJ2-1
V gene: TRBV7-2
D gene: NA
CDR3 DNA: TGTGCCAGCAGCTTCCTTAGCGATGAGCAGTTCTTC
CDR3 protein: CASSFLSDEQFF

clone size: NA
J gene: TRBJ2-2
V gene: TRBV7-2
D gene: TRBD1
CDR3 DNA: TGTGCCAGCAGCTTAGCCCCAGGGGGCAGGGGGGAGCTGTTTTTT
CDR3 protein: CASSLAPGGRGELFF